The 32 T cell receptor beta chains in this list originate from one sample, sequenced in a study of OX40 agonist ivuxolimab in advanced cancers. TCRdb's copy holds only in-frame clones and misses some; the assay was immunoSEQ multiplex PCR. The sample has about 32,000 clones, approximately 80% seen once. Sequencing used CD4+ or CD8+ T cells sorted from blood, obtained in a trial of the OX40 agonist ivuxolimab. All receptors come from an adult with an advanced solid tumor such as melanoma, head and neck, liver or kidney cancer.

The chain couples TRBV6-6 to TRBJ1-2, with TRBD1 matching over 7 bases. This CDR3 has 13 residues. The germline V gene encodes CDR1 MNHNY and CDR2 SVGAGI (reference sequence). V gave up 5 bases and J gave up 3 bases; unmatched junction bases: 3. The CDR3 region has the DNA TGTGCCAGCAGTCCCGGACAGGACTATGGCTACACCTTC. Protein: CASSPGQDYGYTF.

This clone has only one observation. CDR3 loop: CASSQQQLSGNTIYF. The CDR3 DNA sequence: TGTGCCAGCAGCCAGCAACAGCTTTCTGGAAACACCATATATTTT. This chain connects TRBV14 to TRBJ1-3; no clear D. This CDR3 comprises 15 residues. V lost 3 bases and J lost 1, with 10 bases in between. Looked up from germline, CDR1 is SGHDN and CDR2 is FVKESK.

The CDR3 DNA reads TGTGCCAGCAGTCCACAGGGGTACGGCAATCAGCCCCAGCATTTT. This codes for CASSPQGYGNQPQHF. The J gene is TRBJ1-5, the V gene TRBV2; 7 nucleotides line up with TRBD1. Germline V gene data show CDR1 as SNHLY and CDR2 as FYNNEI. The CDR3 length is 15 residues. Trimming took 5 bases from V and 2 from J; bases not matched to a gene: 6.

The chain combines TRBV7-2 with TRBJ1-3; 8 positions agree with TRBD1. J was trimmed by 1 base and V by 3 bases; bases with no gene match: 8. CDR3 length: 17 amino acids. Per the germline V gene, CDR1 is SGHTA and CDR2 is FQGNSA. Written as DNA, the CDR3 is TGTGCCAGCAGCTTCCAGCCAGGGGGCTCGTCTGGAAACACCATATATTTT. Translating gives CASSFQPGGSSGNTIYF.

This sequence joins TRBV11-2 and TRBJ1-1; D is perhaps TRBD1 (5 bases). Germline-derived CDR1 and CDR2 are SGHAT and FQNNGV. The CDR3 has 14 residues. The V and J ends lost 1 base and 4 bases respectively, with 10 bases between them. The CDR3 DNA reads TGTGCCAGCAGCTTAGCAGGGATGAGCACTGAAGCTTTCTTT. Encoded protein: CASSLAGMSTEAFF.

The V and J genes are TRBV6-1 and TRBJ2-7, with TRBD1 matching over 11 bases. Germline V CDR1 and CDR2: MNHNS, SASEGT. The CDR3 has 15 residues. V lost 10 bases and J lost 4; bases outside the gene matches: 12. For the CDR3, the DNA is TGTGCCACCCTATCCGGGACAGGGGGTACTTACGAGCAGTACTTC. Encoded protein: CATLSGTGGTYEQYF.

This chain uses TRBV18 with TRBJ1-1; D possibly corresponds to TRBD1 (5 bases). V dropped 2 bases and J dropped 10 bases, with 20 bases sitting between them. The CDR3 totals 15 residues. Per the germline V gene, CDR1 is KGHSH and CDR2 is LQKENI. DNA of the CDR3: TGTGCCAGCTCACCATCAGGGTGGGGGAACTTGGGAGCTTTCTTT. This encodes CASSPSGWGNLGAFF.

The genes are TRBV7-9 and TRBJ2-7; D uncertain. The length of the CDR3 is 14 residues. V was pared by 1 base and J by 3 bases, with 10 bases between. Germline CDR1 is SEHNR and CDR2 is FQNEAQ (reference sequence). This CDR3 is CASSLGAASYEQYF. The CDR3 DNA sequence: TGTGCCAGCAGCTTAGGAGCAGCGAGCTACGAGCAGTACTTC.

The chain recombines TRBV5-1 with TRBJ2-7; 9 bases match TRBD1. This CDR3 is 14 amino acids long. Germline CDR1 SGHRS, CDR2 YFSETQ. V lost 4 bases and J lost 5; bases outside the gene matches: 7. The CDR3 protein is CASSPRTGVNEQYF. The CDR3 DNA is TGCGCCAGCAGCCCTCGGACAGGGGTCAACGAGCAGTACTTC.

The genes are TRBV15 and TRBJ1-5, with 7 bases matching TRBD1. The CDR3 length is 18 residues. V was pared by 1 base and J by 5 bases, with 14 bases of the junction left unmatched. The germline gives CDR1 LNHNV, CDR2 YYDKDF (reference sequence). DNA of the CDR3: TGTGCCACCAGCAGAGGAGCAGGGGGAGATGCACAAGATCAGCCCCAGCATTTT. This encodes CATSRGAGGDAQDQPQHF.

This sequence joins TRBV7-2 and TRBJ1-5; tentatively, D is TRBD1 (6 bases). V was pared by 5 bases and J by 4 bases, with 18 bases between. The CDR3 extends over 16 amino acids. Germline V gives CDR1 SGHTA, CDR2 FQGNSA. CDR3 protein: CASSPRRTATNQPQHF. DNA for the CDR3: TGTGCCAGCAGCCCACGCCGGACAGCTACTAATCAGCCCCAGCATTTT.

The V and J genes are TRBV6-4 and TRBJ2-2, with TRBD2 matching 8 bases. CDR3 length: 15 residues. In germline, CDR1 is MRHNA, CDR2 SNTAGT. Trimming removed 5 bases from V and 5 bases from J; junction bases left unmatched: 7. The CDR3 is CASSRAGVGTGELFF. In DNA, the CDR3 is TGTGCCAGCAGTCGAGCGGGAGTAGGGACCGGGGAGCTGTTTTTT.

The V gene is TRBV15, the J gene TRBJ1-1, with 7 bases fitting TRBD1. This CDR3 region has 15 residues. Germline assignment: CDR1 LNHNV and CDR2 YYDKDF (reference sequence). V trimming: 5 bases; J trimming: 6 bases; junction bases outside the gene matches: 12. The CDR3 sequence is CATSGQLQGKAEAFF. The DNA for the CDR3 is TGTGCCACCAGCGGTCAACTACAGGGGAAGGCTGAAGCTTTCTTT.

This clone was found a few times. For the CDR3, the DNA is TGCGCCAGCAGGCTTCAGGAGAACACTGAAGCTTTCTTT. Translation: CASRLQENTEAFF. This sequence joins TRBV10-1 and TRBJ1-1; D not resolved. This CDR3 contains 13 residues. The V and J ends lost 6 bases and 1 base respectively, with 9 bases between them. Germline V gene lookup returns CDR1 WNHNN and CDR2 SYGVQD (reference sequence).

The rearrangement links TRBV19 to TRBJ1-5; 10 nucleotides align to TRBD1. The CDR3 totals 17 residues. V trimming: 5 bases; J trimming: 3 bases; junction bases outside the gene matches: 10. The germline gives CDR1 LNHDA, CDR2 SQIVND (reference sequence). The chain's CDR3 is CASSGGQGEGVNQPQHF. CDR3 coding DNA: TGTGCCAGTAGTGGAGGACAGGGGGAAGGGGTCAATCAGCCCCAGCATTTT.

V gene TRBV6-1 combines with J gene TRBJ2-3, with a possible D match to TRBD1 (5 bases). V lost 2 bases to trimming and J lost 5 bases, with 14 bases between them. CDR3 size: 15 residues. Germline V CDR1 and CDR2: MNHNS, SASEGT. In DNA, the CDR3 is TGTGCCAGCAGTGAATTAAGGGGTAATGGAGATACGCAGTATTTT. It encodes CASSELRGNGDTQYF.

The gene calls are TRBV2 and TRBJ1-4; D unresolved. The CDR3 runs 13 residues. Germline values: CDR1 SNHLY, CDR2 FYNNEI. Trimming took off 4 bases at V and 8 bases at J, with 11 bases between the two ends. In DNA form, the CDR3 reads TGTGCCAGCAGTGCAAGGATGGGGGAAAAACTGTTTTTT. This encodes CASSARMGEKLFF.

In DNA form, the CDR3 reads TGTGCCAGCAGTGAATCCGGGGGGTTGAACACCGGGGAGCTGTTTTTT. Its translation is CASSESGGLNTGELFF. The chain couples TRBV6-1 to TRBJ2-2; 7 bases match TRBD2. V shed 2 bases and J 1 base; nucleotides not matched to a gene: 4. The germline gives CDR1 MNHNS, CDR2 SASEGT. This CDR3 has 16 amino acids.

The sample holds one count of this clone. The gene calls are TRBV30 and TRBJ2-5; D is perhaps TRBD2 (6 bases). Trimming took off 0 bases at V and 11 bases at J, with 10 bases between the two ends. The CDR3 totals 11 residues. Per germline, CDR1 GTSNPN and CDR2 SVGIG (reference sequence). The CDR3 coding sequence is TGTGCCTGGAGTGTACTTCGGGAGCAGTACTTC. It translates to CAWSVLREQYF.

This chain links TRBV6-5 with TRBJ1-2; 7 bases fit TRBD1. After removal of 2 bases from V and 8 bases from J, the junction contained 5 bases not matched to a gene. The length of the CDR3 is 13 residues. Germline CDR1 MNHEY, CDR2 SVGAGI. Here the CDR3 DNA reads TGTGCCAGCAGTTACCAGGGGGAGATCGGCTACACCTTC. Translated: CASSYQGEIGYTF.

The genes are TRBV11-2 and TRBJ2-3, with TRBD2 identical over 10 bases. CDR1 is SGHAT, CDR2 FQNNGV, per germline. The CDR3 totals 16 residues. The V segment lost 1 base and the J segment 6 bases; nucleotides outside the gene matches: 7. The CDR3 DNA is TGTGCCAGCAGCTTAGGGGCTAGCGGGAGAGGTGATACGCAGTATTTT. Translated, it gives CASSLGASGRGDTQYF.

DNA for the CDR3: TGTGCCAGCAGCCAGGGGGGGGGAGGCTATGGCTACACCTTC. Translating gives CASSQGGGGYGYTF. The J gene is TRBJ1-2, the V gene TRBV28, with 7 positions matching TRBD1. CDR3 length equals 14 residues. Germline loops: CDR1 MDHEN, CDR2 SYDVKM. V shed 6 bases and J 4 bases; nucleotides not matched to a gene: 8.

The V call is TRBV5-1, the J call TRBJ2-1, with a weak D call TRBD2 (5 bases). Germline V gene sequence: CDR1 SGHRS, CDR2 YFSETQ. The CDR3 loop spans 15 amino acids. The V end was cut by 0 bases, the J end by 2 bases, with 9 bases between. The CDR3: CASSLVAYTYNEQFF. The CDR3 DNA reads TGCGCCAGCAGCTTGGTAGCGTACACCTACAATGAGCAGTTCTTC.

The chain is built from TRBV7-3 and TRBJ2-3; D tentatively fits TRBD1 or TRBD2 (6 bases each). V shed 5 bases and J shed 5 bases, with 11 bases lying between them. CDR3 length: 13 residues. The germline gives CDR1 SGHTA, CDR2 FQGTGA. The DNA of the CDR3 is TGTGCCAGCAGCAACGGGGGCGTAGATACGCAGTATTTT. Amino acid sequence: CASSNGGVDTQYF.

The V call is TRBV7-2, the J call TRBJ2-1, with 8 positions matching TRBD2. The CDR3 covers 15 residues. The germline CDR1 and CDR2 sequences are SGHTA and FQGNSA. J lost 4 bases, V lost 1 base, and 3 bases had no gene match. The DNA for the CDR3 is TGTGCCAGCAGCTTAGGGCTAGCGGGTTACAATGAGCAGTTCTTC. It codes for CASSLGLAGYNEQFF.

The CDR3 DNA is TGTGCCAGCAGCTTGGGGCCCCCTTCCCTACACTACGAGCAGTACTTC. This codes for CASSLGPPSLHYEQYF. V usage is TRBV5-6 and J usage is TRBJ2-7, with D uncertain. Germline V gene data show CDR1 as SGHDT and CDR2 as YYEEEE. This CDR3 is 16 amino acids long. The V and J ends lost 0 bases and 3 bases respectively, with 16 bases between them.

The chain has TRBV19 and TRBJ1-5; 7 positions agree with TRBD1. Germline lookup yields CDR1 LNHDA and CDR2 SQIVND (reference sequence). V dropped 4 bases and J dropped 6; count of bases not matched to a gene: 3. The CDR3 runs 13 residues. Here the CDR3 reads CASSTQGGQPQHF. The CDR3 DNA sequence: TGTGCCAGTAGTACCCAGGGGGGTCAGCCCCAGCATTTT.

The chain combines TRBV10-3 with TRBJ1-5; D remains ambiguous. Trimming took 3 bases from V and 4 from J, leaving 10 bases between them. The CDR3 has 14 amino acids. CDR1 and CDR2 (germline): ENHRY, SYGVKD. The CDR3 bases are TGTGCCATCAGTGATGAATCGAATAATCAGCCCCAGCATTTT. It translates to CAISDESNNQPQHF.

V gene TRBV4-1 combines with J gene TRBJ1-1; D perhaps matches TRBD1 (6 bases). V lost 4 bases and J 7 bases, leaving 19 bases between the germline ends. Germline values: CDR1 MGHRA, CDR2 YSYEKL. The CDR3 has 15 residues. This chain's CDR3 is CASSLQRGEKGEAFF. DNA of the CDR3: TGCGCCAGCAGCCTCCAAAGGGGGGAAAAGGGTGAAGCTTTCTTT.

In DNA form, the CDR3 reads TGTGCCAGCAGCTCCATGGCCCCCCCCTATGGCTACACCTTC. This translates into CASSSMAPPYGYTF. J is TRBJ1-2 and V is TRBV5-4; D gene ambiguous. Germline V gene data show CDR1 as SGHNT and CDR2 as YYREEE (reference sequence). Deletions cut 3 bases from V and 4 bases from J, with 13 bases between. The CDR3 runs to 14 residues.

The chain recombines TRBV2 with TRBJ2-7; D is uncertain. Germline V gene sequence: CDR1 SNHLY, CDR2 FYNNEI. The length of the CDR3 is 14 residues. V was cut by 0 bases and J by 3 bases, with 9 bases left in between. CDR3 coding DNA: TGTGCCAGCAGTGAAGCGGAAAGAAACTACGAGCAGTACTTC. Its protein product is CASSEAERNYEQYF.

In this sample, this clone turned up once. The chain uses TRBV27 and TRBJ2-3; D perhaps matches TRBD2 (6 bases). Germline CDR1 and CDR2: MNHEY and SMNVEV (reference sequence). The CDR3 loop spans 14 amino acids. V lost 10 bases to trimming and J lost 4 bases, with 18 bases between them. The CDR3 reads CATGRHETPDTQYF. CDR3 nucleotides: TGTGCCACCGGGAGACACGAGACGCCAGATACGCAGTATTTT.